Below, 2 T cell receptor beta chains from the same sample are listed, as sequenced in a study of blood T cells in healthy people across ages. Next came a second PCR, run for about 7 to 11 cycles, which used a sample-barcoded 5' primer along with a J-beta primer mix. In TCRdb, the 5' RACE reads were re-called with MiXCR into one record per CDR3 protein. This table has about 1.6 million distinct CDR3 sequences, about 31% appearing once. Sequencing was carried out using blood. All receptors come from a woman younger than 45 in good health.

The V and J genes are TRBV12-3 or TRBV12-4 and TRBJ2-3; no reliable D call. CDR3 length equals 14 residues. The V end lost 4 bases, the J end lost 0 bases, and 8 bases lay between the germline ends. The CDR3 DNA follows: TGTGCCAGCAGTTACCGACCTAGCACAGATACGCAGTATTTT. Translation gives CASSYRPSTDTQYF.

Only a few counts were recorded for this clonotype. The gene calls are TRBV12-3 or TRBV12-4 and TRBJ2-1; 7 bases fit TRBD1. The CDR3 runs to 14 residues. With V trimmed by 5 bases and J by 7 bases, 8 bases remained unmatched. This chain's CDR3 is CASSQAPTGNEQFF. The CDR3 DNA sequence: TGTGCCAGCAGTCAAGCACCGACAGGGAATGAGCAGTTCTTC.